This TCR beta chain was identified during a study of cytomegalovirus exposure and HLA in healthy donors. Study in general: Later analysis reported that the 110 or so validation repertoires shared the platform of the approximately 690 first-cohort repertoires.

The CDR3 runs 15 residues. V trimming: 2 bases; J trimming: 3 bases; junction bases outside the gene matches: 2. The V gene's germline CDR1 is SGHTA and CDR2 FQGTGA. As regards this clone: Antigen specificity is unknown.

Study conclusions and caveats: Cytomegalovirus-associated status was assigned to about 150 TCR beta chains.

Here immunoSEQ multiplex PCR was the method, and the copy in TCRdb shows in-frame clones only, minus some. The sample shows roughly 60,000 clones, about 90% of them seen only once. This clonotype originated in a woman between 18 and 30 years old in good health and CMV-seronegative. The specimen was PBMCs. The V call is TRBV7-3, the J call TRBJ2-1; 9 nucleotides agree with TRBD2. DNA for the CDR3: TGTGCCAGCAGCTTAGGTAGCGGGAGCTACAATGAGCAGTTCTTC. Encoded protein: CASSLGSGSYNEQFF.